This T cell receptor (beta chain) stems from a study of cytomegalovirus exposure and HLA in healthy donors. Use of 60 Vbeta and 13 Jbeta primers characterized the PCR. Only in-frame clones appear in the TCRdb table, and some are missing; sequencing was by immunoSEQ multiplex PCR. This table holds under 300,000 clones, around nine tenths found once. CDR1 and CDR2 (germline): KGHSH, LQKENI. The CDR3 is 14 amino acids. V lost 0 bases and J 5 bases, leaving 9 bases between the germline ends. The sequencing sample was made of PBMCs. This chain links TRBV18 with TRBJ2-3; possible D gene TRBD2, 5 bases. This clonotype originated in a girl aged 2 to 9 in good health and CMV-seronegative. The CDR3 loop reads CASSPPIGEDTQYF. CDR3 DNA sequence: TGTGCCAGCTCACCACCAATCGGGGAAGATACGCAGTATTTT.